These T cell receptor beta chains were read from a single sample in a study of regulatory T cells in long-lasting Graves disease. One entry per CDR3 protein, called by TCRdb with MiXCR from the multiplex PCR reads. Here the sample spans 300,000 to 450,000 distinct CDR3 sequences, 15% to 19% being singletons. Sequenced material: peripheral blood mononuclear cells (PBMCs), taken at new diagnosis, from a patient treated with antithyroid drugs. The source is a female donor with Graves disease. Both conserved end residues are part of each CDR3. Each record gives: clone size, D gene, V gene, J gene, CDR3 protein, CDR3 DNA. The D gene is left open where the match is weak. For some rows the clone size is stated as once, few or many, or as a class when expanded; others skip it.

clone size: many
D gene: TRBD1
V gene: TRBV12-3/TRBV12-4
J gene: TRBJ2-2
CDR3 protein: CASSSGGKAGELFF
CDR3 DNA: TGTGCCAGCAGTTCAGGGGGCAAGGCCGGGGAGCTGTTTTTT

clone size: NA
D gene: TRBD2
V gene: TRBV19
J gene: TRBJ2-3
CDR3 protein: CASTRGGLAGGGDTQYF
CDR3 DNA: TGTGCCAGTACCCGCGGGGGGCTAGCGGGGGGGGGAGATACGCAGTATTTT

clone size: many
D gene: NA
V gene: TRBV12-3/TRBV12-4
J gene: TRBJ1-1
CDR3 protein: CASSFDPGNTEAFF
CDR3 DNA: TGTGCCAGCAGTTTCGACCCTGGGAACACTGAAGCTTTCTTT

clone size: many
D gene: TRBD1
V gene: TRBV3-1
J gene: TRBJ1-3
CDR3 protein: CASSQGDRGNTIYF
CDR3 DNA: TGTGCCAGCAGCCAAGGGGACAGAGGAAACACCATATATTTT

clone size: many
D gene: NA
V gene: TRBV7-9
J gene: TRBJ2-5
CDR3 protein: CASSLWRNPRGTQYF
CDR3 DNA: TGTGCCAGCAGCTTGTGGCGGAACCCCAGGGGGACCCAGTACTTC

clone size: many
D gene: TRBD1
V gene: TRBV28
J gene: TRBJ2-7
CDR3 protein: CASNPRDRGPYEQYF
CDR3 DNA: TGTGCCAGCAATCCCCGGGACAGGGGTCCCTACGAGCAGTACTTC

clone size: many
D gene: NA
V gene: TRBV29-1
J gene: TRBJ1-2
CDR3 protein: CSAPAPIRDLYGYTF
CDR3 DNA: TGCAGCGCGCCAGCTCCTATCAGGGACCTTTATGGCTACACCTTC

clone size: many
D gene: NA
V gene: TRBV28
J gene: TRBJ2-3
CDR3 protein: CASSLKGNTQYF
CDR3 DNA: TGTGCCAGCAGTCTTAAGGGAAATACGCAGTATTTT

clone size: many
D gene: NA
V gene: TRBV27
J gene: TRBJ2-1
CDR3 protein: CASSLSSGWSRFDEQFF
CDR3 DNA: TGTGCCAGCAGTTTATCATCTGGCTGGAGTAGATTCGATGAGCAGTTCTTC

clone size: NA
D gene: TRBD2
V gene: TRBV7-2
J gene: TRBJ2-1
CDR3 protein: CASSLDPPGGAYNEQFF
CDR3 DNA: TGTGCCAGCAGCTTAGACCCACCCGGGGGGGCCTACAATGAGCAGTTCTTC

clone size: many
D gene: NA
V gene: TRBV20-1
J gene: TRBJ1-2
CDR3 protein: CSARVEGVDGYTF
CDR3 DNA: TGCAGTGCTAGAGTGGAAGGGGTGGATGGCTACACCTTC

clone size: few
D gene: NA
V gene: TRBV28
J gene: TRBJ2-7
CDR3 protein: CASCATYYEQYF
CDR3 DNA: TGTGCCAGCTGTGCCACATACTACGAGCAGTACTTC

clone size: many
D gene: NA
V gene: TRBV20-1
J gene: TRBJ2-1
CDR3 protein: CSARDIGEQFF
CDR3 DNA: TGCAGTGCTAGAGATATCGGGGAGCAGTTCTTC

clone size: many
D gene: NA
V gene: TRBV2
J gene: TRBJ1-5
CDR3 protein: CASSELGIQHF
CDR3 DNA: TGTGCCAGCAGTGAGTTGGGGATCCAGCATTTT

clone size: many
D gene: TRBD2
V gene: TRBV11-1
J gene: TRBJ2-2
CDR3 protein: CASSQSGTSGENTGELFF
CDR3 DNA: TGTGCCAGCAGCCAATCCGGGACTAGCGGTGAGAACACCGGGGAGCTGTTTTTT

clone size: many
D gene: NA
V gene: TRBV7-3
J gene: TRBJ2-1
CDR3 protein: CASSSDSNNEQFF
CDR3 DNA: TGTGCCAGCAGCTCGGACAGTAACAATGAGCAGTTCTTC

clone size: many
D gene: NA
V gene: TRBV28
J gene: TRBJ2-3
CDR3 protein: CASTPAGSTDTQYF
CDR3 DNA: TGTGCCAGCACGCCAGCGGGTAGCACAGATACGCAGTATTTT

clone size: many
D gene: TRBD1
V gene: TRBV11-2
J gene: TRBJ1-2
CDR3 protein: CASNKPGTAYGYTF
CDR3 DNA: TGTGCCAGCAACAAACCTGGGACAGCCTATGGCTACACCTTC

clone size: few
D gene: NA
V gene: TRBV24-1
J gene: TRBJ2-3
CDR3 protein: CATSDTRADTQYF
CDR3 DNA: TGTGCCACCAGTGATACAAGGGCAGATACGCAGTATTTT

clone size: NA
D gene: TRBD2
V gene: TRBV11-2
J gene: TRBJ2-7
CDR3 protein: CASSAGLAGGLPYEQYF
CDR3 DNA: TGTGCCAGCAGCGCCGGACTAGCGGGAGGCCTCCCGTACGAGCAGTACTTC

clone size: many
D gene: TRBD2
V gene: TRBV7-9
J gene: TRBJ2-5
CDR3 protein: CASSPSGSRPQETQYF
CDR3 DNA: TGTGCCAGCAGCCCAAGCGGGAGTAGGCCCCAAGAGACCCAGTACTTC

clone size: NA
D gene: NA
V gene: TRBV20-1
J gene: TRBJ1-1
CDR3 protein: CSAPWGGRDTEAFF
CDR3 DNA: TGCAGTGCCCCTTGGGGGGGCCGGGACACTGAAGCTTTCTTT

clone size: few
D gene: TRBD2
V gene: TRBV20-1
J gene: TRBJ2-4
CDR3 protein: CSARGSSGGPLAKNIQYF
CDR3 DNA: TGCAGTGCTAGAGGGTCTAGCGGGGGGCCCCTAGCCAAAAACATTCAGTACTTC

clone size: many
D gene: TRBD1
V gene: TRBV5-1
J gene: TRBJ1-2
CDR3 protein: CASSLEGQGANGYTF
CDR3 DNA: TGCGCCAGCAGCTTGGAGGGACAGGGGGCGAATGGCTACACCTTC

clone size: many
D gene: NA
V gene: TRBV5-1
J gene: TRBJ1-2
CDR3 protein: CASSLGRNINYGYTF
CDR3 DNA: TGCGCCAGCAGCTTGGGACGGAATATTAACTATGGCTACACCTTC

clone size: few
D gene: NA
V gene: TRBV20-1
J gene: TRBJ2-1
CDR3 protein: CSASTRAEEQFF
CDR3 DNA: TGCAGTGCTAGTACCCGGGCAGAGGAGCAGTTCTTC

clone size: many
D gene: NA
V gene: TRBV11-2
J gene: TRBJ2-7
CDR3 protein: CASSLVGSTYEQYF
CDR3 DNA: TGTGCCAGCAGCTTAGTGGGCTCAACCTACGAGCAGTACTTC

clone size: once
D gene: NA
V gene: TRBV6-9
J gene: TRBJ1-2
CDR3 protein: CASSYRGLNYGYTF
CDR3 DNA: TGTGCCAGCAGTTACCGGGGTCTCAACTATGGCTACACCTTC

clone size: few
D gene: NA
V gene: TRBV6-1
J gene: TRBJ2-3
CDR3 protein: CASSEEGLGGNTQYF
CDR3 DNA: TGTGCCAGCAGTGAAGAGGGGTTGGGGGGCAATACGCAGTATTTT

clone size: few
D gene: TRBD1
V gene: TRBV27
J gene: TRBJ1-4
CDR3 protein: CASSLLSGTGNEKLFF
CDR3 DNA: TGTGCCAGCAGTTTATTGTCCGGGACAGGGAATGAAAAACTGTTTTTT

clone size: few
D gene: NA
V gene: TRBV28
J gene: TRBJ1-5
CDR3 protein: CASSLVGVDQPQHF
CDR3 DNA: TGTGCCAGCAGTTTGGTAGGGGTGGATCAGCCCCAGCATTTT

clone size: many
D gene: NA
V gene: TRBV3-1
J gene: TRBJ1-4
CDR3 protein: CASSQGGDRYEKLFF
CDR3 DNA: TGTGCCAGCAGCCAAGGCGGGGACCGATACGAAAAACTGTTTTTT

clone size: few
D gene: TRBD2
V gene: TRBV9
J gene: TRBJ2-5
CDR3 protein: CASSVGGGGHETQYF
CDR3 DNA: TGTGCCAGCAGCGTAGGAGGCGGGGGGCACGAGACCCAGTACTTC

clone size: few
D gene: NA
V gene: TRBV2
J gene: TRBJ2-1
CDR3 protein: CASDGYNEQFF
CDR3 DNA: TGTGCCAGCGATGGTTACAATGAGCAGTTCTTC

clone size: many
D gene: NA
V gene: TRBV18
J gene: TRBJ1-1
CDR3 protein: CASSQGLSSTEAFF
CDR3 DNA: TGTGCCAGCTCGCAGGGACTGTCGAGCACTGAAGCTTTCTTT

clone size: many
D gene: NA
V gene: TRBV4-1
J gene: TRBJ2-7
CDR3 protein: CASSQEVRGLGEQYF
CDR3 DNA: TGCGCCAGCAGCCAAGAGGTTCGCGGACTCGGCGAGCAGTACTTC

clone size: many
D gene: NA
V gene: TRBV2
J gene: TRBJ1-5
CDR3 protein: CASTVRGQPQHF
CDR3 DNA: TGTGCCAGCACCGTGAGGGGTCAGCCCCAGCATTTT

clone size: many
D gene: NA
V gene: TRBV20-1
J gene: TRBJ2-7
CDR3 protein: CSARDPFKYEQYF
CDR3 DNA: TGCAGTGCTAGGGACCCCTTCAAGTACGAGCAGTACTTC

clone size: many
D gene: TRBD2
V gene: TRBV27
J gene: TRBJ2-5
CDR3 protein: CASSGLGLAEETQYF
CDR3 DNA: TGTGCCAGCAGTGGGCTAGGACTAGCGGAAGAGACCCAGTACTTC

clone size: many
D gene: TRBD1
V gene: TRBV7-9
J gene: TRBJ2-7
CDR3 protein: CASSTLAGDRGYEQYF
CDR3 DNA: TGTGCCAGCAGCACCCTGGCCGGAGACAGGGGTTACGAGCAGTACTTC

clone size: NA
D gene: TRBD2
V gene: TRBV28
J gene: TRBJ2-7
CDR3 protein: CASSLQGSGRVSEQYF
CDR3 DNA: TGTGCCAGCAGTTTACAGGGTAGCGGGAGGGTGAGCGAGCAGTACTTC

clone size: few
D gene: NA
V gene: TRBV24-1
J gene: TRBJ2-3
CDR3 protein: CATSETGSTDTQYF
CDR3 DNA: TGTGCCACCAGTGAAACGGGGAGCACAGATACGCAGTATTTT

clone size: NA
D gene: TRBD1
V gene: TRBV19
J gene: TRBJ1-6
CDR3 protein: CASSISSGQGNSPLHF
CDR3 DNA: TGTGCCAGTAGTATCTCCTCGGGACAGGGTAATTCACCCCTCCACTTT

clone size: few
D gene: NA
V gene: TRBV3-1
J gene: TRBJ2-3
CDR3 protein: CASSRRGRSTDTQYF
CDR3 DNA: TGTGCCAGCAGCCGGAGAGGCAGGAGCACAGATACGCAGTATTTT

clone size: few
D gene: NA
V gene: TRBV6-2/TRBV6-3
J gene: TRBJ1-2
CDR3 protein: CASTDSEGYGYTF
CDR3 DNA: TGTGCCAGCACCGACAGTGAGGGCTATGGCTACACCTTC

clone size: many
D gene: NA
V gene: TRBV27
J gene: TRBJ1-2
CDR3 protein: CASSAGHGGYTF
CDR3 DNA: TGTGCCAGCAGTGCCGGACATGGTGGCTACACCTTC

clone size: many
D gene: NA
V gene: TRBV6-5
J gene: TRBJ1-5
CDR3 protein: CASSYGNSNQPQHF
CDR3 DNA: TGTGCCAGCAGTTACGGTAATAGCAATCAGCCCCAGCATTTT

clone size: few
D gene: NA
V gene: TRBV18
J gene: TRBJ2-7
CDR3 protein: CASSRSDGSRYEQYF
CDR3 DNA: TGTGCCAGCTCACGATCCGACGGCAGCCGGTACGAGCAGTACTTC

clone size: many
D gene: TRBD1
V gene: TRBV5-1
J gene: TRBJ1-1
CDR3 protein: CASSWWVGTVNTEAFF
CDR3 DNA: TGTGCCAGCAGCTGGTGGGTCGGGACAGTTAACACTGAAGCTTTCTTT

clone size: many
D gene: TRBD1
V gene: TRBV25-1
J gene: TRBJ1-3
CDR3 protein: CASSIGGLDTIYF
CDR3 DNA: TGTGCCAGCAGTATAGGGGGCTTGGACACCATATATTTT

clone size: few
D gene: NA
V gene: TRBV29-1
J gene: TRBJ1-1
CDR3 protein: CSVVSLAGVGTEAFF
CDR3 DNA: TGCAGCGTTGTAAGTCTGGCAGGGGTAGGCACTGAAGCTTTCTTT